This TCR beta chain was profiled in a study of blood T cell repertoires in COVID-19. Living in 24 US areas, the participants were between 18 and 89 years of age. Authors' processing steps: Nucleated cell number was recorded as an estimate derived from reference gene primer amplification. Repertoires were generated with immunoSEQ multiplex PCR, while TCRdb's copy carries only in-frame clones and drops some. From that table come the V and J calls and clone size; the DNA was used to work out D and trimming. The sample consists of roughly 170,000 clones, almost 80% of them appearing once. Input material: PBMCs or T cells enriched from blood (not recorded which). This sequence was found in a woman between 50 and 59 years old who had recovered from COVID-19.

The CDR3 spells CASSITSASYEQYF. CDR3 coding DNA: TGTGCCAGTAGTATTACTAGCGCGTCCTACGAGCAGTACTTC. This chain joins TRBV19 and TRBJ2-7; 7 bases are a match to TRBD2. Germline CDR1 and CDR2: LNHDA and SQIVND (reference sequence). The CDR3 covers 14 residues. Losses at the gene ends were 3 bases for V and 1 base for J; bases not matched to a gene: 3.